This TCR beta chain is drawn from a study of identical twins. This clonotype was counted a few times. CDR3 length: 15 amino acids. Germline V gene data show CDR1 as SGHRS and CDR2 as YFSETQ. J was trimmed by 6 bases and V by 4 bases; bases with no gene match: 10. The authors used template switching to add a universal primer site and gave cDNA unique molecular identifiers. TCRdb itself ran the 5' RACE reads through MiXCR, one entry per CDR3 protein. The data contain nearly 900,000 distinct CDR3 sequences, approximately 13% of them seen just once; the ten biggest clones take up around 1.5%. These data were also reused for a study on yellow fever vaccine responses in identical twins.

The sequence was obtained from a woman between 18 and 30 years old in good health. The chain has TRBV5-1 and TRBJ2-7; 10 bases are shared with TRBD1. Sequences were obtained from PBMCs. CDR3 bases: TGCGCCAGCAGCCCGGACAGGGGGATCGGGGGCGAGCAGTACTTC. Protein product: CASSPDRGIGGEQYF.